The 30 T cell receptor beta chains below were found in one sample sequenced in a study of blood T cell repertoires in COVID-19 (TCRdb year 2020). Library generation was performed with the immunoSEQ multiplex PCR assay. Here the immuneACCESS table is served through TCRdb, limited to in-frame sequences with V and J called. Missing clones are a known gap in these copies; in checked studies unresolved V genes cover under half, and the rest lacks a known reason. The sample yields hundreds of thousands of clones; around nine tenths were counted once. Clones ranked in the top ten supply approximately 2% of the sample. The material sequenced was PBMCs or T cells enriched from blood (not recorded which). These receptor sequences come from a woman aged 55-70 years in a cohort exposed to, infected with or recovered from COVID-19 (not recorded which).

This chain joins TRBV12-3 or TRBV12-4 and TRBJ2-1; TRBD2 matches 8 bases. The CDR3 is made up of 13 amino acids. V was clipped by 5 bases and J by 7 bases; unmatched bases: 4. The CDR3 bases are TGTGCCAGCAGTCGGGGACTAGGGAATGAGCAGTTCTTC. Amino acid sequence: CASSRGLGNEQFF.

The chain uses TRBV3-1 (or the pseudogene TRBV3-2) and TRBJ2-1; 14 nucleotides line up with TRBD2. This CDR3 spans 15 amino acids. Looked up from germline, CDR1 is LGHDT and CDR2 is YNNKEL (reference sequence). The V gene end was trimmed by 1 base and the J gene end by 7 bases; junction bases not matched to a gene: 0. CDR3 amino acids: CASSQGTSGRNEQFF. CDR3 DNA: TGTGCCAGCAGCCAAGGGACTAGCGGGAGGAATGAGCAGTTCTTC.

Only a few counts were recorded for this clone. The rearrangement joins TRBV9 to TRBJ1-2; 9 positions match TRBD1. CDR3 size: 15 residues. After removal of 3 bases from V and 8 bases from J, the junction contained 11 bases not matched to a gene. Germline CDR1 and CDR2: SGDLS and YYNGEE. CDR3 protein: CASSAGTGWGGGYTF. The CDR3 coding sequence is TGTGCCAGCAGCGCAGGGACAGGGTGGGGAGGCGGCTACACCTTC.

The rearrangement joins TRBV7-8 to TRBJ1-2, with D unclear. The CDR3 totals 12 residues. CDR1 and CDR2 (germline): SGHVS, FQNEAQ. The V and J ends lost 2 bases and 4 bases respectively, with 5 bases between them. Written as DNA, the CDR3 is TGTGCCAGCAGCTTATATCCCTATGGCTACACCTTC. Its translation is CASSLYPYGYTF.

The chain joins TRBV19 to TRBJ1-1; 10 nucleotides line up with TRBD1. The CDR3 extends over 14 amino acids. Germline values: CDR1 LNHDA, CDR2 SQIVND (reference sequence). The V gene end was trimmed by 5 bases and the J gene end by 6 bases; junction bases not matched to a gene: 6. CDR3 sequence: CASSLDRGYSEAFF. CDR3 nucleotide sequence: TGTGCCAGTAGTTTGGACAGGGGGTACTCTGAAGCTTTCTTT.

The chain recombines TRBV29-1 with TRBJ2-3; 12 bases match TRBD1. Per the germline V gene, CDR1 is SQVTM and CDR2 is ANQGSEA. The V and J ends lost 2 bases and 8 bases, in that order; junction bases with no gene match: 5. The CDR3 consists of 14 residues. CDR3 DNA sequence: TGCAGCGTTGAACCGGGACAGGGGGCGCTTACGCAGTATTTT. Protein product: CSVEPGQGALTQYF.

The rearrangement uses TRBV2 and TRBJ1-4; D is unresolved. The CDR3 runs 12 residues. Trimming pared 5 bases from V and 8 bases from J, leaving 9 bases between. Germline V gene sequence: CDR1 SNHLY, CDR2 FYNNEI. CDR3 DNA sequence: TGTGCCAGCAGTCACCCGGGGGAAAAACTGTTTTTT. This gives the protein CASSHPGEKLFF. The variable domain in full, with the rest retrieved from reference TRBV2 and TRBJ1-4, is EPEVTQTPSHQVTQMGQEVILRCVPISNHLYFYWYRQILGQKVEFLVSFYNNEISEKSEIFDDQFSVERPDGSNFTLKIRSTKLEDSAMYFCASSHPGEKLFFGSGTQLSVL.

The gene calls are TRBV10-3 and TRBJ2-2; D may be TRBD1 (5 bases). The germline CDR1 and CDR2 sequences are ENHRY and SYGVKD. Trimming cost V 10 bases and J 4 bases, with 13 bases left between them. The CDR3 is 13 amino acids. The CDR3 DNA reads TGTGCCAGCCAAGGGGATCTCACCGGGGAGCTGTTTTTT. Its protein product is CASQGDLTGELFF.

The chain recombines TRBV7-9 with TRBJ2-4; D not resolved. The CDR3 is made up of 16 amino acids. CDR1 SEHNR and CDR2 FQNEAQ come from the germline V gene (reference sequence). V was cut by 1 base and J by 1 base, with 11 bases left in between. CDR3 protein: CASSLVRTVAKNIQYF. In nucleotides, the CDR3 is TGTGCCAGCAGCTTAGTTAGAACGGTGGCCAAAAACATTCAGTACTTC.

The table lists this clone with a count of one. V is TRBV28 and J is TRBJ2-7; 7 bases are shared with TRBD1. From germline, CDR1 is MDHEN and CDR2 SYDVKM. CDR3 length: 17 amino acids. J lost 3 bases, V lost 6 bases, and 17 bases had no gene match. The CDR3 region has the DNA TGTGCCAGCAGCCTTACCATGACAGGGCCCGTCGGCTACGAGCAGTACTTC. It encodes CASSLTMTGPVGYEQYF.

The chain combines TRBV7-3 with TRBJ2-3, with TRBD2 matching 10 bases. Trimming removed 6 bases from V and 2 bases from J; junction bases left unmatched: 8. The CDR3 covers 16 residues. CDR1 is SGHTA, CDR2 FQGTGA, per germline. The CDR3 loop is CASSLRTSGDTDTQYF. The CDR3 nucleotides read TGTGCCAGCAGTCTCAGGACTAGCGGAGACACAGATACGCAGTATTTT.

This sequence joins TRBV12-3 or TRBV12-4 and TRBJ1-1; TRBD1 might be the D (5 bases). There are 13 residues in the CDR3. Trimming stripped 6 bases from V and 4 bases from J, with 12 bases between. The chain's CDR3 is CASRDPGSTEAFF. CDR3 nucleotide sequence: TGTGCCAGCAGGGACCCAGGGTCCACTGAAGCTTTCTTT.

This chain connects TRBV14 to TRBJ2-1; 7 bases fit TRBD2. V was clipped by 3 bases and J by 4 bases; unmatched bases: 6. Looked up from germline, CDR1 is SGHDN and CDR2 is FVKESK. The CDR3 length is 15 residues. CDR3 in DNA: TGTGCCAGCAGCCAGGGGCCTAGCGGTTACAATGAGCAGTTCTTC. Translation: CASSQGPSGYNEQFF.

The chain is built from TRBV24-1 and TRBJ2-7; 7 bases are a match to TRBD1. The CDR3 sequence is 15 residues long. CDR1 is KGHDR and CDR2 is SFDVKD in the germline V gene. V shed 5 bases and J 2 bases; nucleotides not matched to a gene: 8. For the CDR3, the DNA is TGTGCCACCAGTGTAATTGGGACAGTAGCCTACGAGCAGTACTTC. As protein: CATSVIGTVAYEQYF.

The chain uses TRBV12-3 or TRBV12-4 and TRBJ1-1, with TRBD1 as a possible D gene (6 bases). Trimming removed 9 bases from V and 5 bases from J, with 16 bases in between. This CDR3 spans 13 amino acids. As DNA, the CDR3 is TGTGCCAGTGCCAGGGGCCCAGGGACTGAAGCTTTCTTT. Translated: CASARGPGTEAFF.

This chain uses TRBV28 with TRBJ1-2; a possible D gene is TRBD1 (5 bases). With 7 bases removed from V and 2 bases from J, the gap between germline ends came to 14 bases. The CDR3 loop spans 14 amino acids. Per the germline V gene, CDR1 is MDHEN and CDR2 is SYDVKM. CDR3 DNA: TGTGCCAGCACCCTAGGGGCGGGGAACTATGGCTACACCTTC. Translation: CASTLGAGNYGYTF.

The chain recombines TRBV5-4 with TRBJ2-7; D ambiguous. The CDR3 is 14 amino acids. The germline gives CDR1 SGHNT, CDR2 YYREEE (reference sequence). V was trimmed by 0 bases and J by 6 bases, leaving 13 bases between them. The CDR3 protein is CASSLGVGPREQYF. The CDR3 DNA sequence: TGTGCCAGCAGCTTGGGGGTGGGCCCTCGCGAGCAGTACTTC. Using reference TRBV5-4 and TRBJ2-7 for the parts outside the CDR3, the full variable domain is ETGVTQSPTHLIKTRGQQVTLRCSSQSGHNTVSWYQQALGQGPQFIFQYYREEENGRGNFPPRFSGLQFPNYSSELNVNALELDDSALYLCASSLGVGPREQYFGPGTRLTVT.

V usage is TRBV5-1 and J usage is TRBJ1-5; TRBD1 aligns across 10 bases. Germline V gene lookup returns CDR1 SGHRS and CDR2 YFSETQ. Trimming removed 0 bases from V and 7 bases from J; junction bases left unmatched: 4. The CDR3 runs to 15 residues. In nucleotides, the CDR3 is TGCGCCAGCAGCTTGGCAGGGGACAGGGGCCAGCCCCAGCATTTT. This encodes CASSLAGDRGQPQHF. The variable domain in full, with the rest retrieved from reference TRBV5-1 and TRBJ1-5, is KAGVTQTPRYLIKTRGQQVTLSCSPISGHRSVSWYQQTPGQGLQFLFEYFSETQRNKGNFPGRFSGRQFSNSRSEMNVSTLELGDSALYLCASSLAGDRGQPQHFGDGTRLSIL.

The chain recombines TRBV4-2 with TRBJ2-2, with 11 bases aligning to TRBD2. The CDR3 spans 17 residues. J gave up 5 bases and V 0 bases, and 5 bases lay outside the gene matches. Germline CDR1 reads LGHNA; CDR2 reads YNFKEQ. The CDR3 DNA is TGTGCCAGCAGCCAAGATATCTGGACTAGCGGGACCGGGGAGCTGTTTTTT. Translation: CASSQDIWTSGTGELFF.

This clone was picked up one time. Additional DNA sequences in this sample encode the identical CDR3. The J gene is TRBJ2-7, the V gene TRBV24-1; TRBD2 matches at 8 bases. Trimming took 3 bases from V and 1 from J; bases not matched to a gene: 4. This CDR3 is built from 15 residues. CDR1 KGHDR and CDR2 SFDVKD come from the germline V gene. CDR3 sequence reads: CATSDPTSGSYEQYF. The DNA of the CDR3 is TGTGCCACCAGTGATCCAACTAGCGGTTCCTACGAGCAGTACTTC.

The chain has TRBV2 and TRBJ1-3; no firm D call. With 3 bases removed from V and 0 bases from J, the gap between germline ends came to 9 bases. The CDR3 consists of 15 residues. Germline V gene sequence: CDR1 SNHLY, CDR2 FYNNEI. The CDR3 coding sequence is TGTGCCAGCAGTGATTCCCGTCTCTCTGGAAACACCATATATTTT. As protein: CASSDSRLSGNTIYF. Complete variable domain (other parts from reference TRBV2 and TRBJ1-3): EPEVTQTPSHQVTQMGQEVILRCVPISNHLYFYWYRQILGQKVEFLVSFYNNEISEKSEIFDDQFSVERPDGSNFTLKIRSTKLEDSAMYFCASSDSRLSGNTIYFGEGSWLTVV.

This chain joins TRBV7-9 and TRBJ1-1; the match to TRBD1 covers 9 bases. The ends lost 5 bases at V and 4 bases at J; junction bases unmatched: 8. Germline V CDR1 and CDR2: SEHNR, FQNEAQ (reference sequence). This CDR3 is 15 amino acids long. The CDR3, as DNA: TGTGCCAGCAGCCCGATGGGACAGGGCGGCACTGAAGCTTTCTTT. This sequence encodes CASSPMGQGGTEAFF.

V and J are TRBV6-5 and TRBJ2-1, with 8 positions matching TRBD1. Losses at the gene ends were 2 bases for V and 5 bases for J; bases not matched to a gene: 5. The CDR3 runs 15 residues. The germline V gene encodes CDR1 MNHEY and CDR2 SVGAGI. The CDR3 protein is CASSYAGTGDNEQFF. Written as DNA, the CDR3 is TGTGCCAGCAGTTACGCCGGGACAGGAGACAATGAGCAGTTCTTC.

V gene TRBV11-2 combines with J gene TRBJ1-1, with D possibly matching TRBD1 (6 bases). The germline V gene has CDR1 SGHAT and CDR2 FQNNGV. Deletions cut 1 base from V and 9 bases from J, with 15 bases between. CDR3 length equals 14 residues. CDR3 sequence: CASSLVGGGDKAFF. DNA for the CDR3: TGTGCCAGCAGCTTAGTAGGTGGGGGGGACAAAGCTTTCTTT. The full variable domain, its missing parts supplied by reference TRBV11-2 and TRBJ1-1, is EAGVAQSPRYKIIEKRQSVAFWCNPISGHATLYWYQQILGQGPKLLIQFQNNGVVDDSQLPKDRFSAERLKGVDSTLKIQPAKLEDSAVYLCASSLVGGGDKAFFGQGTRLTVV.

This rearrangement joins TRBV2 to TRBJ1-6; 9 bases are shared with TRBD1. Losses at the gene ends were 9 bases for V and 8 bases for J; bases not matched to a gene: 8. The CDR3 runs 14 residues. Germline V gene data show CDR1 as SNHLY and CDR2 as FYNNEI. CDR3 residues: CASKKDRGDSPLHF. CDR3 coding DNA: TGTGCCAGTAAAAAGGACAGGGGAGATTCACCCCTCCACTTT.

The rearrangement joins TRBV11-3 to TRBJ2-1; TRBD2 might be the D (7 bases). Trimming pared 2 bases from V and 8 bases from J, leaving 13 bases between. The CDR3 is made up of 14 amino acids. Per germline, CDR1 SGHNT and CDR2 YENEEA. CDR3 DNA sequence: TGTGCCAGCAGCTTAACGGGGGGCAGGGATGAGCAGTTCTTC. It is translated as CASSLTGGRDEQFF.

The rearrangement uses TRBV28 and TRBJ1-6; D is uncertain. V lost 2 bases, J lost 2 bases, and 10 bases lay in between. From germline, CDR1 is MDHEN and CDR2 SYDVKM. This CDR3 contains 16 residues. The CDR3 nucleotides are TGTGCCAGCAGTTTAGAGTACAGTACCTATAATTCACCCCTCCACTTT. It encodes CASSLEYSTYNSPLHF.

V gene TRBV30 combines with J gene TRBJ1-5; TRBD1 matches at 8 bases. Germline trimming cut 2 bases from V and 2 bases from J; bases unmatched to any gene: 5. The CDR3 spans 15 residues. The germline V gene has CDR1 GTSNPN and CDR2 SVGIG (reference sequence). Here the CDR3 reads CAWSRKTGGNQPQHF. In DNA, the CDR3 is TGTGCCTGGAGTAGAAAGACAGGGGGCAATCAGCCCCAGCATTTT.

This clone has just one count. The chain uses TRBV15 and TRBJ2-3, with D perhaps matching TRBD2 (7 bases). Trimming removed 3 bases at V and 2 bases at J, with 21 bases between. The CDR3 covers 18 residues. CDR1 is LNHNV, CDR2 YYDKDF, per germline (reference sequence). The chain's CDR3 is CATSSRQESGGYTDTQYF. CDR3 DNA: TGTGCCACCAGCAGCCGACAGGAGTCGGGGGGATACACAGATACGCAGTATTTT.

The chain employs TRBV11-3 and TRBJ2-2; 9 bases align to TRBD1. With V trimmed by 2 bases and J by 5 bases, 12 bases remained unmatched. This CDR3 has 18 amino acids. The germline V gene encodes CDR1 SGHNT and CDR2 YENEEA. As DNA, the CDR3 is TGTGCCAGCAGCTTACTCGCCCGGGACAGGGTAGGTACCGGGGAGCTGTTTTTT. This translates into CASSLLARDRVGTGELFF.